This T cell receptor (beta chain) was found in a study of blood T cells in healthy people across ages. V was clipped by 6 bases and J by 7 bases; unmatched bases: 6. This CDR3 spans 14 amino acids. Germline V CDR1 and CDR2: MNHEY, SVGEGT. Primed by a sample-barcoded 5' primer and a J-beta primer mix, a second PCR proceeded for 7 to 11 cycles. Using its own MiXCR run on the 5' RACE reads, TCRdb lists one record per CDR3 protein. This sample has approximately 730,000 distinct CDR3 sequences, with approximately 39% found just once. This sequence joins TRBV6-2 or TRBV6-3 and TRBJ2-7; the match to TRBD2 covers 13 bases. The sample consisted of blood. This clonotype originated in an older woman in good health. CDR3 sequence (DNA): TGTGCCAGCAGGACTAGCGGGGGGTCCAATGAGCAGTACTTC. Translation: CASRTSGGSNEQYF.